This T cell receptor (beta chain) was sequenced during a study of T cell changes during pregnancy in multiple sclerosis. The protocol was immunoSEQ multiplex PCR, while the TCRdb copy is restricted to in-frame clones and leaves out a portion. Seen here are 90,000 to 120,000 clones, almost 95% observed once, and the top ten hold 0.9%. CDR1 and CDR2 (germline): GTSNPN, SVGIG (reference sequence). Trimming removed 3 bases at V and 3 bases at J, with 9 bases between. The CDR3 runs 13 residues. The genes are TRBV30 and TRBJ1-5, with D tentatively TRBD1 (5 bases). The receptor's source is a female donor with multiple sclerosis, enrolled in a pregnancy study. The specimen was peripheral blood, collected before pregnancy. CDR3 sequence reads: CAWRGGDNQPQHF. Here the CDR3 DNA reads TGTGCCTGGAGGGGGGGGGACAATCAGCCCCAGCATTTT.